The rows below give T cell receptor beta chains drawn from one sample of a study of identical twins. One entry per CDR3 protein, called by TCRdb with MiXCR from the 5' RACE reads. The sample shows around 470,000 distinct CDR3 sequences, 13% to 15% of them seen only once. The sample also formed part of further work on yellow fever vaccine responses in identical twins.

The sample consisted of CD4+ T cells sorted from blood. The receptors shown here come from a woman younger than 35 in good health. Both conserved end residues are part of each CDR3. The D gene is left open where the match is weak. A clone size is listed for some rows: how often the clone was seen (once, few, many), or a class if it is expanded.

v_call,clone_size,j_call,d_call,cdr3_aa,cdr3_nt
TRBV7-2,.,TRBJ1-5,.,CASSFNGLQPQHF,TGTGCCAGCAGCTTCAATGGACTTCAGCCCCAGCATTTT
TRBV28,.,TRBJ2-5,TRBD1,CASSAGQGAIYVQETQYF,TGTGCCAGCAGCGCCGGACAGGGGGCAATTTACGTCCAAGAGACCCAGTACTTC
TRBV5-1,few,TRBJ1-2,.,CASSPDGDYGYTF,TGCGCCAGCAGCCCGGACGGAGACTATGGCTACACCTTC
TRBV29-1,few,TRBJ2-2,.,CSVAKGPGTGELFF,TGCAGCGTGGCGAAGGGGCCGGGCACCGGGGAGCTGTTTTTT
TRBV11-3,once,TRBJ2-4,.,CASSLGGTTLAKNIQYF,TGTGCCAGCAGCTTAGGTGGGACCACGCTAGCCAAAAACATTCAGTACTTC
TRBV11-3,.,TRBJ2-5,TRBD2,CASSLGVAGQTQETQYF,TGTGCCAGCAGCTTGGGGGTAGCGGGTCAAACTCAAGAGACCCAGTACTTC
TRBV20-1,few,TRBJ2-1,.,CSANRGSLHNEQFF,TGCAGTGCTAATAGAGGGTCGCTTCACAATGAGCAGTTCTTC
TRBV12-3/TRBV12-4,.,TRBJ1-5,.,CASTTSLVSNQPQHF,TGTGCCAGCACCACAAGTCTGGTTAGCAATCAGCCCCAGCATTTT
TRBV20-1,.,TRBJ2-1,.,CSANRRGFEWFF,TGCAGTGCTAACAGGCGTGGCTTTGAGTGGTTCTTC
TRBV15,few,TRBJ2-2,.,CATSRDRGPGELFF,TGTGCCACCAGCAGAGACAGGGGCCCCGGGGAGCTGTTTTTT
TRBV11-2,.,TRBJ2-5,.,CASSLGAKRETQYF,TGTGCCAGCAGCTTGGGTGCTAAACGTGAGACCCAGTACTTC
TRBV24-1,few,TRBJ2-5,.,CATSISDRETQYF,TGTGCCACCTCAATATCAGACCGAGAGACCCAGTACTTC
TRBV7-2,many,TRBJ2-5,.,CASSLTSSVETQYF,TGTGCCAGCAGCTTAACCTCATCGGTAGAGACCCAGTACTTC
TRBV29-1,few,TRBJ2-5,.,CSVEVESKETQYF,TGCAGCGTTGAAGTAGAAAGTAAAGAGACCCAGTACTTC
TRBV11-2,few,TRBJ2-3,.,CASSLGAGVSTDTQYF,TGTGCCAGCAGCTTAGGGGCGGGTGTTAGCACAGATACGCAGTATTTT
TRBV6-2/TRBV6-3,.,TRBJ2-1,TRBD2,CASRDYSYNEQFF,TGTGCCAGTAGGGACTACTCCTACAATGAGCAGTTCTTC
TRBV5-1,few,TRBJ2-5,TRBD2,CASSLGRTSGEISETQYF,TGCGCCAGCAGCTTGGGGCGGACTAGCGGAGAGATATCCGAGACCCAGTACTTC
TRBV3-1,many,TRBJ2-7,.,CASSRGVTYEQYF,TGTGCCAGCAGCCGGGGGGTTACCTACGAGCAGTACTTC
TRBV2,few,TRBJ1-2,.,CASSGGGYTF,TGTGCCAGCAGTGGGGGGGGCTACACCTTC
TRBV10-3,.,TRBJ2-7,.,CAISELSGTYEQYF,TGTGCCATCAGTGAGTTATCCGGGACCTACGAGCAGTACTTC
TRBV15,few,TRBJ2-1,TRBD2,CATSRDGTSGGNEQFF,TGTGCCACCAGCAGAGATGGGACTAGCGGGGGCAATGAGCAGTTCTTC
TRBV18,.,TRBJ2-2,.,CASSNDLPLPNTGELFF,TGTGCCAGCTCAAATGACCTACCTCTCCCGAACACCGGGGAGCTGTTTTTT
TRBV14,few,TRBJ2-1,.,CASNPGDRRYNEQFF,TGTGCCAGCAACCCCGGGGACCGCCGATACAATGAGCAGTTCTTC
TRBV3-1,few,TRBJ2-7,.,CASSQGVSGDYEQYF,TGTGCCAGCAGCCAAGGAGTCTCCGGGGACTACGAGCAGTACTTC
TRBV7-2,few,TRBJ2-7,TRBD1,CASSLGTGKYEQYF,TGTGCCAGCAGCTTAGGGACAGGGAAGTACGAGCAGTACTTC